A single sample is the source of the 19 T cell receptor beta chains below, sequenced in a study of glioma-infiltrating T cells. Using RNA template, CDR3s of TCR alpha and beta were amplified with iRepertoire arm-PCR. In TCRdb, the multiplex PCR reads were re-called with MiXCR into one record per CDR3 protein. The repertoire consists of approximately 190,000 distinct CDR3 sequences, with around 32% occurring once and the leading ten covering 20% to 25%. Sequenced sample: glioma tissue, nonneoplastic brain tissue, or PBMCs (not recorded which). The source of these receptors is a human donor with low-grade glioma or glioblastoma, undergoing nonglioma brain surgery, or in good health (not recorded which).

The V call is TRBV6-5, the J call TRBJ2-1, with 7 bases aligning to TRBD2. CDR3 length equals 18 residues. Germline lookup yields CDR1 MNHEY and CDR2 SVGAGI. The J segment lost 2 bases and the V segment lost 2 bases, leaving 12 bases of the junction unmatched. The CDR3, as DNA: TGTGCCAGCAGTTACAGCTCCCTGCTAGCGGCCACCTACAATGAGCAGTTCTTC. This codes for CASSYSSLLAATYNEQFF.

With regard to this clonotype: Relative to the germline gene, one junction end is altered; a read error may explain this. The chain recombines TRBV5-1 with TRBJ2-7, with D possibly matching TRBD1 (6 bases). Germline CDR1 reads SGHRS; CDR2 reads YFSETQ. This CDR3 is 15 amino acids long. The CDR3 region is CASSPLQGRTYGQYF. CDR3 bases: TGCGCCAGCAGCCCTCTTCAGGGGCGAACCTACGGGCAGTACTTC.

The chain couples TRBV5-6 to TRBJ2-3; the D is unclear. The CDR3 sequence is 14 residues long. Germline CDR1 and CDR2: SGHDT and YYEEEE. V lost 4 bases to trimming and J lost 6 bases, with 15 bases between them. CDR3 amino acids: CASSPPVSGDTQYF. The CDR3 DNA reads TGTGCCAGCAGCCCCCCCGTTTCGGGTGATACGCAGTATTTT.

Worth noting for this clonotype: This may stem from a read error, because a much larger clone lies one nucleotide away. V and J are TRBV3-1 and TRBJ2-3; 8 bases match TRBD2. Germline CDR1 LGHDT, CDR2 YNNKEL (reference sequence). The CDR3 extends over 15 amino acids. CDR3 region: CASSLVAGSTDTKYF. The CDR3 region has the DNA TGTGCCAGCAGCCTAGTAGCGGGGAGCACAGATACGAAGTATTTT.

This clonotype turned up a few times. The chain employs TRBV7-9 and TRBJ2-5; TRBD2 agrees at 14 bases. Germline trimming cut 5 bases from V and 4 bases from J; bases unmatched to any gene: 6. The CDR3 has 16 residues. Germline V gene lookup returns CDR1 SEHNR and CDR2 FQNEAQ (reference sequence). The CDR3, as DNA: TGTGCCAGCAGCCAAGGGACTAGCGGGAGAAGAGAGACCCAGTACTTC. Amino acid sequence: CASSQGTSGRRETQYF.

In the case of this clonotype: One end of the junction fails to match germline, which may point to a read error. The rearrangement uses TRBV7-8 and TRBJ2-3; D is uncertain. Germline values: CDR1 SGHVS, CDR2 FQNEAQ. The CDR3 length is 14 residues. In nucleotides, the CDR3 is TGCGCCGGCAGCCAAGAACCGCAGACAGATACGCAGTATTTT. Protein sequence: CAGSQEPQTDTQYF.

A word on this clonotype: This may come from a read error, since a much larger clone is one base off. V is TRBV14 and J is TRBJ1-1; 7 bases fit TRBD1. The CDR3 length is 15 residues. CDR1 and CDR2 from the germline V gene are SGHDN and FVKESK. CDR3 bases: TGTGCCAGCAGCAAAGAGACAGGGCCGAACACTGAAGCTTTCTTT. It translates to CASSKETGPNTEAFF.

This clonotype has a single count. The junction differs from germline at one of its ends, possibly a read error. V is TRBV4-1 and J is TRBJ2-5, with D hard to call. CDR3 size: 18 residues. CDR1 and CDR2 (germline): MGHRA, YSYEKL. CDR3 residues: CTSSQVDLGFTYNSPLHF. The CDR3 DNA follows: TGCACCAGCAGCCAAGTAGACCTGGGATTCACCTATAATTCACCCCTCCACTTC.

On this clonotype: The junction departs from the called germline gene at one end, perhaps through a read error. This rearrangement joins TRBV12-3 or TRBV12-4 to TRBJ2-3, with 9 bases fitting TRBD1. The CDR3 consists of 16 residues. CDR3 sequence reads: CASSSTTGGGTDTKYF. The CDR3 region has the DNA TGTGCCAGCAGTTCGACGACAGGGGGAGGCACAGATACGAAGTATTTT.

The rearrangement joins TRBV5-1 to TRBJ1-2; possibly TRBD1 for D (5 bases). Trimming took off 3 bases at V and 6 bases at J, with 12 bases between the two ends. The germline gives CDR1 SGHRS, CDR2 YFSETQ. The CDR3 runs 13 residues. CDR3 sequence reads: CASSWARVDGYTF. Written as DNA, the CDR3 is TGCGCCAGCAGCTGGGCCAGGGTTGATGGCTACACCTTC.

This clonotype was counted ten times or more. The chain is built from TRBV6-1 and TRBJ2-7; TRBD1 aligns across 9 bases. The CDR3 is 15 residues long. Trimming removed 4 bases from V and 5 bases from J; junction bases left unmatched: 9. From germline, CDR1 is MNHNS and CDR2 SASEGT. The CDR3 coding sequence is TGTGCCAGCAGTGGAGGGGACAGGGTTGTCCACGAGCAGTACTTC. Its protein is CASSGGDRVVHEQYF.

This clonotype was counted a few times. The V gene is TRBV29-1, the J gene TRBJ2-5; D call uncertain. CDR3 length: 12 amino acids. V lost 4 bases to trimming and J lost 3 bases, with 9 bases between them. Per the germline V gene, CDR1 is SQVTM and CDR2 is ANQGSEA. DNA of the CDR3: TGCAGCGTTGCAGGCAGTAAAGAGACCCAGTACTTC. It yields the protein CSVAGSKETQYF.

This clonotype was seen only a few times. The chain employs TRBV19 and TRBJ2-7; D possibly matches TRBD1 or TRBD2 (5 bases each). Trimming took off 5 bases at V and 0 bases at J, with 14 bases between the two ends. There are 15 residues in the CDR3. Germline CDR1 LNHDA, CDR2 SQIVND (reference sequence). The CDR3 loop is CASSPGTRSSYEQYF. The CDR3 DNA reads TGTGCCAGTAGTCCCGGGACGAGAAGCTCCTACGAGCAGTACTTC.

This clonotype has just a few counts. The CDR3 DNA reads as TGTGCCAGCAGCTTCCACGAGCTAGCGGGTAGCTATGAGCAGTTCTTC. This gives the protein CASSFHELAGSYEQFF. The chain links TRBV7-9 to TRBJ2-1, with 8 nucleotides matching TRBD2. Germline trimming cut 3 bases from V and 8 bases from J; bases unmatched to any gene: 12. The CDR3 loop spans 16 amino acids. The germline V gene encodes CDR1 SEHNR and CDR2 FQNEAQ (reference sequence).

This chain joins TRBV12-3 or TRBV12-4 and TRBJ2-7, with 15 bases fitting TRBD2. V lost 1 base and J lost 0; bases outside the gene matches: 4. The CDR3 has 18 amino acids. In DNA, the CDR3 is TGTGCCAGCAGTTTAGGGGGACTAGCGGGAGGTCTCTCCTACGAGCAGTACTTC. Protein product: CASSLGGLAGGLSYEQYF.

Many counts were recorded for this clonotype. An end of the junction does not agree with germline; a read error may underlie this. The chain has TRBV20-1 and TRBJ2-7, with D perhaps matching TRBD1 or TRBD2 (6 bases each). Germline V lookup: CDR1 DFQATT, CDR2 SNEGSKA (reference sequence). The CDR3 consists of 14 residues. The CDR3, as DNA: TGCAGTGCTAGAAATATCGGGGGCTCCCACGAGCAGTACTTC. It translates to CSARNIGGSHEQYF.

This clonotype was counted ten times or more. V gene TRBV4-2 combines with J gene TRBJ2-4; no definite D call. V dropped 0 bases and J dropped 6 bases, with 6 bases sitting between them. The CDR3 runs 13 residues. Germline-derived CDR1 and CDR2 are LGHNA and YNFKEQ. The CDR3 loop is CASSQDLVNIQYF. CDR3 nucleotides: TGTGCCAGCAGCCAAGATTTAGTAAACATTCAGTACTTC.

Turning to this clonotype: A much larger clone differs by one base, so this may be a read error. V usage is TRBV6-5 and J usage is TRBJ2-1, with TRBD1 as a possible D gene (5 bases). CDR3 length equals 15 residues. The germline gives CDR1 MNHEY, CDR2 SVGAGI. V lost 0 bases and J 3 bases, leaving 9 bases between the germline ends. The CDR3, as DNA: TGTGCCAGCAGTTACTCTGGGGCCCACTACAATGAGCAGTTCTTC. Amino acids: CASSYSGAHYNEQFF.

On this clonotype itself: The junction and the germline gene differ at one end; a read error may be behind it. This chain joins TRBV27 and TRBJ2-1; D is unclear. The CDR3 consists of 15 residues. Germline V gene lookup returns CDR1 MNHEY and CDR2 SMNVEV (reference sequence). The CDR3 spells CAGSFGLSSYNEQFF. The CDR3 DNA reads as TGTGCCGGCAGTTTTGGCCTAAGCTCTTACAATGAGCAGTTCTTC.